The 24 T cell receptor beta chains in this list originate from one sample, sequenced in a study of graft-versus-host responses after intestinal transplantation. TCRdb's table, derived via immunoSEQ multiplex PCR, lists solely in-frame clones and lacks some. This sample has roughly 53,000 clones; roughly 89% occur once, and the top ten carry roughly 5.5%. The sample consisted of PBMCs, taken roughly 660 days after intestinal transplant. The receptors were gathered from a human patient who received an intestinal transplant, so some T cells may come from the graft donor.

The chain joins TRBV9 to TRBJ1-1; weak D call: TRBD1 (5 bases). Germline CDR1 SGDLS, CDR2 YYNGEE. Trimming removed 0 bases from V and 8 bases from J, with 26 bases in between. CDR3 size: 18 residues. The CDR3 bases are TGTGCCAGCAGCGTAGGATCTCAACGAGACAGAACAATACCGGAAGCTTTCTTT. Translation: CASSVGSQRDRTIPEAFF.

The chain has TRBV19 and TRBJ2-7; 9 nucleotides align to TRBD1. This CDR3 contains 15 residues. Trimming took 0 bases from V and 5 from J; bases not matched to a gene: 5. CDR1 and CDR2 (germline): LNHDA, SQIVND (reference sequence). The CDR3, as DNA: TGTGCCAGTAGTATAGAGCCGACAGGGGGTCACGAGCAGTACTTC. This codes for CASSIEPTGGHEQYF.

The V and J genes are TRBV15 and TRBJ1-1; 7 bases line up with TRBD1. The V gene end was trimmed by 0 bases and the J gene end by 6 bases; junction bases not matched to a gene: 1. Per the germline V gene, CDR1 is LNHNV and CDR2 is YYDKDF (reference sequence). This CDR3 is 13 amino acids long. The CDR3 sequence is CATSRETGSEAFF. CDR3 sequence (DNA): TGTGCCACCAGCAGAGAGACAGGGTCTGAAGCTTTCTTT.

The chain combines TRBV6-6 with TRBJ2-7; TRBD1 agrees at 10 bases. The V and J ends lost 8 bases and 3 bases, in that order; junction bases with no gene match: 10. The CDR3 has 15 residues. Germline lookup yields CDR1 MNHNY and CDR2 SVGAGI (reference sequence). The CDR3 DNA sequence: TGTGCCAGCCGACTCCGGGACAGGGGCATCTACGAGCAGTACTTC. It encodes CASRLRDRGIYEQYF.

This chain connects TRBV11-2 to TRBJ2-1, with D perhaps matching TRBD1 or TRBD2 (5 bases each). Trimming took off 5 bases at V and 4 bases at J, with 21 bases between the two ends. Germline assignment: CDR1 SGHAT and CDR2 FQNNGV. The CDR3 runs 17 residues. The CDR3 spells CASSTNRPGRRYNEQFF. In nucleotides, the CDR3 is TGTGCCAGCAGCACAAACCGACCGGGACGGAGGTACAATGAGCAGTTCTTC.

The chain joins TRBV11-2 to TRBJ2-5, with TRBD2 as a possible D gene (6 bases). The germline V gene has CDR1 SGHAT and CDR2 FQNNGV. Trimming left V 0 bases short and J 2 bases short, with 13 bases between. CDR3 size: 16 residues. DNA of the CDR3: TGTGCCAGCAGCTTAGAGCGGGGCCGGGGGCAAGAGACCCAGTACTTC. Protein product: CASSLERGRGQETQYF.

The chain's CDR3 is CASSIDGGTRKRGQFF. CDR3 in DNA: TGTGCCAGTAGTATAGACGGCGGGACACGCAAAAGGGGGCAGTTCTTC. The chain uses TRBV19 and TRBJ2-1; D is possibly TRBD1 or TRBD2 (6 bases each). The CDR3 spans 16 residues. Germline V gene sequence: CDR1 LNHDA, CDR2 SQIVND (reference sequence). V dropped 0 bases and J dropped 12 bases, with 21 bases sitting between them. Drawing the rest from reference TRBV19 and TRBJ2-1, the complete variable domain is DGGITQSPKYLFRKEGQNVTLSCEQNLNHDAMYWYRQDPGQGLRLIYYSQIVNDFQKGDIAEGYSVSREKKESFPLTVTSAQKNPTAFYLCASSIDGGTRKRGQFFGPGTRLTVL.

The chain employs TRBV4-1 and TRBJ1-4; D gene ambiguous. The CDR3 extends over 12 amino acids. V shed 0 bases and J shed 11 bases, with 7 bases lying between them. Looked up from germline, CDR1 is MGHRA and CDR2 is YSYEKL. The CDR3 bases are TGCGCCAGCAGCCAAGAGGAGTATAAACTGTTTTTT. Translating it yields CASSQEEYKLFF.

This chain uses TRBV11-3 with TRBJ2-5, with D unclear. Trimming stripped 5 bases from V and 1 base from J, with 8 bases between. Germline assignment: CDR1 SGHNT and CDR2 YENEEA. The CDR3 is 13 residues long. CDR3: CASSPGFQETQYF. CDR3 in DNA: TGTGCCAGCAGCCCAGGCTTCCAAGAGACCCAGTACTTC.

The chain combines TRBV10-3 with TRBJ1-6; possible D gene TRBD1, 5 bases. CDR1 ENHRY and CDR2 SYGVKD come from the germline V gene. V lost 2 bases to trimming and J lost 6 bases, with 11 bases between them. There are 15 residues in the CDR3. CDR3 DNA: TGTGCCATCAGTGAGGGGACGGGACTTAATTCACCCCTCCACTTT. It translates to CAISEGTGLNSPLHF.

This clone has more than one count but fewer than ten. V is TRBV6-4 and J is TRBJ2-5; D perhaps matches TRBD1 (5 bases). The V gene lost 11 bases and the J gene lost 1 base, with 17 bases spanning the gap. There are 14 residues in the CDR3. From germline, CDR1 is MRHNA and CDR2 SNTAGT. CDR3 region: CAAGPPRVQETQYF. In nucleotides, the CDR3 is TGTGCCGCAGGACCTCCCAGGGTCCAAGAGACCCAGTACTTC.

In DNA form, the CDR3 reads TGTGCCACCAGCAGAGACAGGGGACATGAAAAACTGTTTTTT. It is translated as CATSRDRGHEKLFF. This chain connects TRBV15 to TRBJ1-4, with D perhaps TRBD1 (6 bases). V lost 0 bases and J lost 6, with 8 bases in between. Per the germline V gene, CDR1 is LNHNV and CDR2 is YYDKDF (reference sequence). The CDR3 is made up of 14 amino acids.

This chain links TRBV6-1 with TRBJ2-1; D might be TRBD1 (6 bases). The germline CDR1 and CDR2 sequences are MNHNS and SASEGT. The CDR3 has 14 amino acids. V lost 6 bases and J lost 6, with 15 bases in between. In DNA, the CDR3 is TGTGCCAGCAGGGGGGATAGAGGGGGCAATGAGCAGTTCTTC. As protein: CASRGDRGGNEQFF.

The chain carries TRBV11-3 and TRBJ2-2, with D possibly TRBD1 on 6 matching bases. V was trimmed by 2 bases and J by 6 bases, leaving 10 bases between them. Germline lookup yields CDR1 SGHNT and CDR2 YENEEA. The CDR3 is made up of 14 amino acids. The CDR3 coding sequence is TGTGCCAGCAGCTTAAATCAGGGGTCCGGGGAGCTGTTTTTT. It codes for CASSLNQGSGELFF.

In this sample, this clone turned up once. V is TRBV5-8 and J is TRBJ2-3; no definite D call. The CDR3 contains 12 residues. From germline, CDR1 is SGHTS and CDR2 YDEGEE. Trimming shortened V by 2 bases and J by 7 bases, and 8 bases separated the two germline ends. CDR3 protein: CASSLGQNTQYF. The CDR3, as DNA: TGTGCCAGCAGCTTAGGGCAGAATACGCAGTATTTT. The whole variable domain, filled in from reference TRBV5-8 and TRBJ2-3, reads EAGVTQSPTHLIKTRGQQATLRCSPISGHTSVYWYQQALGLGLQFLLWYDEGEERNRGNFPPRFSGRQFPNYSSELNVNALELEDSALYLCASSLGQNTQYFGPGTRLTVL.

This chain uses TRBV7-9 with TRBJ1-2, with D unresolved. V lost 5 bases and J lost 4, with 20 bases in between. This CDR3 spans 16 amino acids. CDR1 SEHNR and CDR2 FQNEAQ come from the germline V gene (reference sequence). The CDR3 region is CASSPSGILPIYGYTF. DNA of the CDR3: TGTGCCAGCAGCCCTAGCGGCATTCTACCTATCTATGGCTACACCTTC. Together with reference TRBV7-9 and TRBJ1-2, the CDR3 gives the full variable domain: DTGVSQNPRHKITKRGQNVTFRCDPISEHNRLYWYRQTLGQGPEFLTYFQNEAQLEKSRLLSDRFSAERPKGSFSTLEIQRTEQGDSAMYLCASSPSGILPIYGYTFGSGTRLTVV.

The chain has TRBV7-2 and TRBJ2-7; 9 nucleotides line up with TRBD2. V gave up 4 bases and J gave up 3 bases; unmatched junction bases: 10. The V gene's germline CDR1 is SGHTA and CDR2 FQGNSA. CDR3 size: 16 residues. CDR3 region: CASSSQPGLAFYEQYF. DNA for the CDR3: TGTGCCAGCAGCTCCCAACCGGGACTAGCTTTCTACGAGCAGTACTTC. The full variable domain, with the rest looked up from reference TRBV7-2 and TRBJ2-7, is GAGVSQSPSNKVTEKGKDVELRCDPISGHTALYWYRQSLGQGLEFLIYFQGNSAPDKSGLPSDRFSAERTGGSVSTLTIQRTQQEDSAVYLCASSSQPGLAFYEQYFGPGTRLTVT.

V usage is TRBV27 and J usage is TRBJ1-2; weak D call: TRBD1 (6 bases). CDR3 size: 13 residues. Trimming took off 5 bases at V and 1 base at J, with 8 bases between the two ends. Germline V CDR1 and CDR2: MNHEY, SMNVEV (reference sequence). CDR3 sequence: CASSRQVNYGYTF. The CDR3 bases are TGTGCCAGCAGTAGACAGGTTAACTATGGCTACACCTTC.

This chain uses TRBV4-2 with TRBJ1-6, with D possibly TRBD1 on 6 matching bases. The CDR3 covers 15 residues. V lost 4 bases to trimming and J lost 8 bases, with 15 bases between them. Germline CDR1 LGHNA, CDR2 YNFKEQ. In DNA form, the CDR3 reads TGTGCCAGCAGCCCGAGACAGGACAGCGATTCACCCCTCCACTTT. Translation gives CASSPRQDSDSPLHF.

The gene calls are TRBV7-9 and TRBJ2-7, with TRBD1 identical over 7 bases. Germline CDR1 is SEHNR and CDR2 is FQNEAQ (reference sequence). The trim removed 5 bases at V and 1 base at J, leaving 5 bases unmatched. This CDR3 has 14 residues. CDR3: CASSLWGQSYEQYF. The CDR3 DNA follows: TGTGCCAGCAGCCTATGGGGACAGTCCTACGAGCAGTACTTC.

The CDR3 sequence: CASSAGLAGASTDTQYF. In DNA form, the CDR3 reads TGCGCCAGCAGCGCCGGACTAGCGGGGGCTAGCACAGATACGCAGTATTTT. This sequence joins TRBV5-1 and TRBJ2-3, with 13 nucleotides matching TRBD2. This CDR3 has 17 amino acids. The germline V gene has CDR1 SGHRS and CDR2 YFSETQ. Trimming cost V 4 bases and J 0 bases; bases outside gene matches: 5.

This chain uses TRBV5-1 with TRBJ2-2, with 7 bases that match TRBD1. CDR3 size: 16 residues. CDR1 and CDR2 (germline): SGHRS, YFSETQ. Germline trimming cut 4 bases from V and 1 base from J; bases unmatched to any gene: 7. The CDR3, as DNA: TGCGCCAGCAGCGCTCCCGACAGGGAGAACACCGGGGAGCTGTTTTTT. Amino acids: CASSAPDRENTGELFF.

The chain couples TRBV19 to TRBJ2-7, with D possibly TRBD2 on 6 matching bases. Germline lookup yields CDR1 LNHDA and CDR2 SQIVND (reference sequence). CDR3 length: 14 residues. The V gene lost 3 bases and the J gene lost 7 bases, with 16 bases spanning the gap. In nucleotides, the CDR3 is TGTGCCAGTAGTATTAGTGGAGTCGGAGGGGAGCAGTACTTC. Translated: CASSISGVGGEQYF.

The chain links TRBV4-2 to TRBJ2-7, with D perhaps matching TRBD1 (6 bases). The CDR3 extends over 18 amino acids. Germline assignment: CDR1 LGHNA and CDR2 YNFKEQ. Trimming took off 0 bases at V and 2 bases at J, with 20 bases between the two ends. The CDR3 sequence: CASSQDKGEEGPPYEQYF. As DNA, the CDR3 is TGTGCCAGCAGCCAAGATAAGGGGGAAGAGGGGCCACCCTACGAGCAGTACTTC.